This passage covers 32 T cell receptor beta chains from one sample sequenced in a study of molecular identifiers for immune sequencing clone quantification. TCRdb ran MiXCR on the PCR reads and lists one entry per CDR3 protein. The sample has over 85,000 distinct CDR3 sequences; around 30% are singletons. Sequenced: naive CD8+ T cells from blood, with Jurkat cell RNA spiked in. The subset: FACS-sorted CD8+CD4-CCR7+CD45RA+ naive T cells. The receptors shown here come from a human donor in good health. Some libraries in this study had Jurkat cell RNA spiked in.

Worth noting for this clonotype: One end of the junction does not line up with germline, which may come from a read error. CDR3: CASSGGLTYEQYF. The CDR3 DNA reads as TGTGCCAGCTCCGGGGGGCTCACCTACGAGCAGTACTTT. The chain has TRBV7-9 and TRBJ2-7; tentative D call: TRBD2 (7 bases). The CDR3 is made up of 13 amino acids. CDR1 SEHNR and CDR2 FQNEAQ come from the germline V gene (reference sequence).

The sample holds a few counts of this clonotype. The rearrangement joins TRBV27 to TRBJ2-2; 8 bases line up with TRBD1. CDR1 MNHEY and CDR2 SMNVEV come from the germline V gene (reference sequence). The V gene end was trimmed by 4 bases and the J gene end by 4 bases; junction bases not matched to a gene: 8. This CDR3 is 16 amino acids long. The CDR3 nucleotides are TGTGCCAGCAGTTCCTCGACAGGGGATTTCACCGGGGAGCTGTTTTTT. Translation: CASSSSTGDFTGELFF.

This clonotype has only a few counts. The V call is TRBV27, the J call TRBJ2-2; 11 bases are shared with TRBD1. This CDR3 is built from 13 residues. With 11 bases clipped from V and 5 bases from J, the junction kept 4 bases outside the gene matches. Germline values: CDR1 MNHEY, CDR2 SMNVEV (reference sequence). The CDR3 region is CAVRDRGTGELFF. The CDR3 coding sequence is TGTGCCGTTCGGGACAGGGGGACCGGGGAGCTGTTTTTT.

Note on this clonotype: This clone may be a read error of a much larger clone one base away. The rearrangement uses TRBV28 and TRBJ1-5; unclear D gene. Germline CDR1 and CDR2: MDHEN and SYDVKM. This CDR3 contains 15 residues. Between the trimmed V and J ends, which lost 6 bases and 0 bases, there was a span of 12 bases. CDR3 in DNA: TGTGCCAGCAGAACCCTCGACGGTAGCAATCAGCCCCAGCATTTT. Translation gives CASRTLDGSNQPQHF.

For this clonotype: At one boundary the junction diverges from the germline segment, which might be a read error. The chain links TRBV5-3 to TRBJ2-5; D is possibly TRBD1 (6 bases). TRBV5-3 is identified as an open reading frame with a role that is uncertain. The CDR3 has 12 amino acids. In DNA, the CDR3 is TGTGCCAGCTCCCTGGGGGCGAACACCCAGTACTTT. Its translation: CASSLGANTQYF.

This clonotype was detected only a few times. The rearrangement links TRBV19 to TRBJ2-1; 10 nucleotides match TRBD2. CDR1 and CDR2 (germline): LNHDA, SQIVND (reference sequence). The CDR3 totals 15 residues. J gave up 9 bases and V 3 bases, and 8 bases lay outside the gene matches. CDR3 residues: CASSILAGAPIEQFF. The CDR3 DNA reads as TGTGCCAGTAGTATCCTAGCGGGAGCCCCCATTGAGCAGTTCTTC.

The V gene is TRBV7-9, the J gene TRBJ1-2; no definite D call. Per germline, CDR1 SEHNR and CDR2 FQNEAQ (reference sequence). Trimming took off 5 bases at V and 5 bases at J, with 21 bases between the two ends. The CDR3 runs 16 residues. CDR3 bases: TGTGCCAGCAGCATTGGTCCCCAGCCTCACTTTTATGGCTACACCTTC. Its translation is CASSIGPQPHFYGYTF.

In its sample, this clonotype was seen a few times. The chain employs TRBV4-3 and TRBJ2-7, with a possible D match to TRBD1 (5 bases). The CDR3 totals 16 residues. CDR1 and CDR2 (germline): LGHNA, YSLEER. The V end lost 0 bases, the J end lost 2 bases, and 14 bases lay between the germline ends. CDR3 sequence (DNA): TGCGCCAGCAGCCAAGATAGGGCAGGCAGGGCCTACGAGCAGTACTTC. This translates into CASSQDRAGRAYEQYF.

This clonotype was counted only a few times. The chain carries TRBV5-1 and TRBJ1-6, with D unresolved. V lost 2 bases and J 16 bases, leaving 10 bases between the germline ends. The CDR3 has 11 amino acids. CDR1 and CDR2 (germline): SGHRS, YFSETQ. CDR3 DNA: TGCGCCAGCAGCTTCGACGGTCAGCTCCACTTT. Translating gives CASSFDGQLHF.

The chain has TRBV4-2 and TRBJ1-1, with D perhaps TRBD1 (5 bases). Trimming removed 5 bases from V and 4 bases from J, with 20 bases in between. This CDR3 comprises 16 residues. Germline V gene data show CDR1 as LGHNA and CDR2 as YNFKEQ. The chain's CDR3 is CASSKLGLGRGTEAFF. In DNA, the CDR3 is TGTGCCAGCAGCAAATTGGGACTGGGGCGGGGCACTGAAGCTTTCTTT.

This clonotype was detected only a few times. The rearrangement links TRBV3-1 to TRBJ2-1; D gene uncertain. Germline loops: CDR1 LGHDT, CDR2 YNNKEL (reference sequence). Trimming removed 4 bases at V and 4 bases at J, with 5 bases between. The CDR3 totals 12 residues. The CDR3 spells CASSREYNEQFF. The CDR3 region has the DNA TGTGCCAGCAGCCGAGAGTACAATGAGCAGTTCTTC.

This chain links TRBV5-5 with TRBJ1-2, with 9 bases identical to TRBD1. CDR1 and CDR2 from the germline V gene are SGHKS and YYEKEE (reference sequence). This CDR3 is built from 15 residues. V was pared by 4 bases and J by 4 bases, with 8 bases of the junction left unmatched. The chain's CDR3 is CASSIRTGVGYGYTF. CDR3 nucleotides: TGTGCCAGCAGCATACGGACAGGGGTAGGCTATGGCTACACCTTC.

Comment on this clonotype: A clone one base away is much larger, so this may be a read error. The rearrangement links TRBV28 to TRBJ1-1; D gene unclear. Germline assignment: CDR1 MDHEN and CDR2 SYDVKM. This CDR3 spans 14 amino acids. Written as DNA, the CDR3 is TGTGCCAGCAGTTTCCCGGAACCGAACACTGATGCTTTCTTT. Protein sequence: CASSFPEPNTDAFF.

This clonotype was recorded at least ten times. The V and J genes are TRBV27 and TRBJ2-5, with TRBD2 matching 7 bases. After removal of 5 bases from V and 1 base from J, the junction contained 7 bases not matched to a gene. The CDR3 totals 15 residues. The germline CDR1 and CDR2 sequences are MNHEY and SMNVEV (reference sequence). The CDR3 loop is CASSVSSGLQETQYF. CDR3 sequence (DNA): TGTGCCAGCAGTGTTTCTAGCGGCCTCCAAGAGACCCAGTACTTC.

This clonotype was observed a handful of times. The rearrangement uses TRBV27 and TRBJ2-7; TRBD2 aligns across 11 bases. Germline assignment: CDR1 MNHEY and CDR2 SMNVEV (reference sequence). After removal of 2 bases from V and 6 bases from J, the junction contained 3 bases not matched to a gene. The CDR3 covers 14 residues. CDR3 loop: CASSLQLAGAEQYF. The CDR3 DNA sequence: TGTGCCAGCAGTTTACAACTAGCGGGAGCCGAGCAGTACTTC.

The CDR3 DNA follows: TGTGCCAGCAGCTTAGTATCTTTCTCCTACAATGAGCAGTTCTTC. Translation gives CASSLVSFSYNEQFF. The chain employs TRBV7-9 and TRBJ2-1; D ambiguous. Germline CDR1 and CDR2: SEHNR and FQNEAQ (reference sequence). Between the trimmed V and J ends, which lost 1 base and 0 bases, there was a span of 7 bases. This CDR3 region has 15 residues.

This clonotype was recorded a few times. J is TRBJ2-1 and V is TRBV7-2; D uncertain. Germline CDR1 and CDR2: SGHTA and FQGNSA. This CDR3 region has 15 residues. The germline V and J ends were trimmed by 1 base and 6 bases, with 13 bases remaining between them. In DNA form, the CDR3 reads TGTGCCAGCAGCTTAGGTTTGGGTACGGGCAATGAGCAGTTCTTC. Translation: CASSLGLGTGNEQFF.

To note about this clonotype: A read error may account for a junction end that differs from germline. The chain carries TRBV7-9 and TRBJ2-3; 8 nucleotides align to TRBD1. Germline V gene data show CDR1 as SEHNR and CDR2 as FQNEAQ (reference sequence). This CDR3 spans 14 amino acids. CDR3 amino acids: CASSLVRGQDAQYF. The CDR3 DNA follows: TGTGCCAGCAGCTTAGTCAGGGGGCAAGATGCGCAGTATTTT.

This clonotype was seen only a few times. The CDR3 spells CASSGTSAAQYF. CDR3 DNA sequence: TGTGCCAGCAGCGGGACTAGCGCGGCGCAGTACTTC. The gene calls are TRBV7-6 and TRBJ2-7; 10 positions agree with TRBD2. The CDR3 consists of 12 residues. CDR1 is SGHVS and CDR2 is FNYEAQ in the germline V gene. Trimming took 5 bases from V and 9 from J; bases not matched to a gene: 4.

Worth noting for this clonotype: A read error may be the cause here, since a much bigger clone is one base away. J is TRBJ2-7 and V is TRBV7-8; the D is unclear. The germline CDR1 and CDR2 sequences are SGHVS and FQNEAQ. The CDR3 covers 13 residues. The CDR3 DNA sequence: TGTGCCAGCAGCTTAGGGTCATTCTACGACCAGTACTTC. It codes for CASSLGSFYDQYF.

This clonotype was seen at least ten times. The J gene is TRBJ2-3, the V gene TRBV28; no clear D. The CDR3 length is 13 residues. CDR1 is MDHEN, CDR2 SYDVKM, per germline. V lost 5 bases and J lost 2, with 8 bases in between. CDR3 coding DNA: TGTGCCAGCAGTGAGACTGTCACAGATACGCAGTATTTT. Translated: CASSETVTDTQYF.

Many counts were recorded for this clonotype. The chain is built from TRBV13 and TRBJ2-3; no firm D call. This CDR3 contains 12 residues. With 1 base removed from V and 4 bases from J, the gap between germline ends came to 3 bases. Germline values: CDR1 PRHDT, CDR2 FYEKMQ (reference sequence). The CDR3 region is CASSLVADTQYF. CDR3 DNA sequence: TGTGCCAGCAGCTTAGTGGCAGATACGCAGTATTTT.

Comments on this clonotype: Possible read error: a much larger clone is one base away. The CDR3 ends on some other residue instead of the conserved phenylalanine or tryptophan, so this is likely a read error. V and J are TRBV27 and TRBJ2-7; D not certain. The germline V gene has CDR1 MNHEY and CDR2 SMNVEV (reference sequence). Trimming stripped 4 bases from V and 4 bases from J, with 11 bases between. CDR3 length: 13 residues. The CDR3 DNA reads TGTGCCAGCAGTTGGGTCGGCCCGTACGAGCAGTACATC. It is translated as CASSWVGPYEQYI.

Turning to this clonotype: A clone one base away is much larger, so this may be a read error. The chain links TRBV5-6 to TRBJ2-4, with unresolved D. Germline V gives CDR1 SGHDT, CDR2 YYEEEE. This CDR3 is built from 16 residues. This CDR3 reads CASSLAAGRYKIIQYF. CDR3 DNA sequence: TGTGCCAGCAGCTTGGCGGCAGGCCGCTACAAAATCATTCAGTACTTC.

The chain is built from TRBV12-3 or TRBV12-4 and TRBJ1-1, with D hard to call. CDR3 length: 13 amino acids. Trimming removed 5 bases from V and 4 bases from J, with 11 bases in between. For the CDR3, the DNA is TGTGCCAGCAGTCTTACAATCGGCACTGAAGCTTTCTTT. This gives the protein CASSLTIGTEAFF.

Concerning this clonotype: A much larger clone lies one base from this, so it may be a read error. It is likely a read error, because the conserved phenylalanine at the end of the CDR3 is missing. V and J are TRBV29-1 and TRBJ2-7; 13 bases align to TRBD2. V gave up 5 bases and J gave up 2 bases; unmatched junction bases: 0. There are 13 residues in the CDR3. Germline CDR1 SQVTM, CDR2 ANQGSEA. The CDR3 here is CSVTSGRAYEQYI. The CDR3 DNA sequence: TGCAGCGTTACTAGCGGGAGGGCCTACGAGCAGTACATC.

In its sample, this clonotype was seen a few times. The V and J genes are TRBV5-5 and TRBJ2-7; tentative D call: TRBD2 (5 bases). The V end was cut by 4 bases, the J end by 6 bases, with 17 bases between. This CDR3 has 14 amino acids. Germline loops: CDR1 SGHKS, CDR2 YYEKEE (reference sequence). In nucleotides, the CDR3 is TGTGCCAGCAGCCTCGGACTCCCCCCCGCCGAGCAGTACTTC. Translating gives CASSLGLPPAEQYF.

This clonotype was counted a few times. The CDR3 DNA reads as TGTGCCAGCAACGCGGGACCCCGGTCCGAGCAGTACTTC. As protein: CASNAGPRSEQYF. This chain uses TRBV12-3 or TRBV12-4 with TRBJ2-7, with a weak D call TRBD2 (6 bases). This CDR3 is built from 13 residues. Trimming removed 7 bases from V and 6 bases from J, with 16 bases in between.

This chain connects TRBV12-3 or TRBV12-4 to TRBJ1-1; 8 bases are shared with TRBD1. The ends lost 4 bases at V and 6 bases at J; junction bases unmatched: 10. This CDR3 contains 15 residues. The CDR3 region has the DNA TGTGCCAGCAGTTCCGGACAGGGCGCCAAGGCTGAAGCTTTCTTT. This codes for CASSSGQGAKAEAFF.

V and J are TRBV7-9 and TRBJ2-1; 13 positions match TRBD2. CDR3 length equals 17 residues. CDR1 is SEHNR, CDR2 FQNEAQ, per germline (reference sequence). V was clipped by 4 bases and J by 6 bases; unmatched bases: 9. The CDR3 bases are TGTGCCAGCAGCTCGACTAGCGGGAGGTCCCTCCTCAATGAGCAGTTCTTC. Residues: CASSSTSGRSLLNEQFF.

This clonotype was found a few times. V and J are TRBV28 and TRBJ2-3; 10 bases match TRBD2. Germline values: CDR1 MDHEN, CDR2 SYDVKM. Unmatched junction bases numbered 8, after V lost 5 bases and J lost 3 bases. This CDR3 contains 16 residues. CDR3 residues: CASSIGLAEPTDTQYF. The CDR3 region has the DNA TGTGCCAGCAGTATCGGACTAGCGGAGCCGACAGATACGCAGTATTTT.

This chain joins TRBV7-9 and TRBJ2-1, with D possibly being TRBD2 (5 bases). Per germline, CDR1 SEHNR and CDR2 FQNEAQ (reference sequence). CDR3 length equals 16 residues. V lost 7 bases, J lost 0 bases, and 16 bases lay in between. CDR3 DNA: TGTGCCAGCATCTTTACCCGGGGTAGCTCCTACAATGAGCAGTTCTTC. Protein: CASIFTRGSSYNEQFF. Based on the CDR3 plus reference TRBV7-9 and TRBJ2-1, the full variable domain is DTGVSQNPRHKITKRGQNVTFRCDPISEHNRLYWYRQTLGQGPEFLTYFQNEAQLEKSRLLSDRFSAERPKGSFSTLEIQRTEQGDSAMYLCASIFTRGSSYNEQFFGPGTRLTVL.